These 5 T cell receptor beta chains came from one sample sequenced in a study of blood T cell repertoires in COVID-19. Only in-frame clones appear in the TCRdb table, and some are missing; sequencing was by immunoSEQ multiplex PCR. The sample has about 100,000 clones; roughly 92% are singletons. The sample was peripheral blood. The receptors come from a man between 50 and 59 years old with active COVID-19.

The rearrangement joins TRBV6-2 or TRBV6-3 to TRBJ2-7; TRBD2 agrees at 12 bases. The CDR3 contains 15 residues. Germline assignment: CDR1 MNHEY and CDR2 SVGEGT. After removal of 5 bases from V and 6 bases from J, the junction contained 8 bases not matched to a gene. CDR3 coding DNA: TGTGCCAGCAGTGGATTTCCTAGCGGGGGGGGCGAGCAGTACTTC. It is translated as CASSGFPSGGGEQYF.

This chain joins TRBV5-4 and TRBJ1-1; a weak D match, TRBD1 (5 bases). CDR1 and CDR2 from the germline V gene are SGHNT and YYREEE (reference sequence). The V gene lost 0 bases and the J gene lost 5 bases, with 20 bases spanning the gap. This CDR3 is 17 amino acids long. CDR3 nucleotide sequence: TGTGCCAGCAGCTTGGCAGGAGTTAGGGGCGTTTTGACTGAAGCTTTCTTT. Its translation is CASSLAGVRGVLTEAFF.

The V and J genes are TRBV19 and TRBJ1-2; the match to TRBD1 covers 7 bases. The germline CDR1 and CDR2 sequences are LNHDA and SQIVND (reference sequence). The V segment lost 5 bases and the J segment 0 bases; nucleotides outside the gene matches: 6. CDR3 length: 15 residues. The CDR3 spells CASSLPGQPNYGYTF. The CDR3 nucleotides are TGTGCCAGTAGTCTACCGGGACAGCCTAACTATGGCTACACCTTC. The variable domain in full, completed from reference TRBV19 and TRBJ1-2, reads DGGITQSPKYLFRKEGQNVTLSCEQNLNHDAMYWYRQDPGQGLRLIYYSQIVNDFQKGDIAEGYSVSREKKESFPLTVTSAQKNPTAFYLCASSLPGQPNYGYTFGSGTRLTVV.

The V gene is TRBV7-9, the J gene TRBJ1-2, with 7 positions matching TRBD1. The germline V gene has CDR1 SEHNR and CDR2 FQNEAQ (reference sequence). This CDR3 region has 14 residues. V shed 6 bases, J shed 2 bases, and the junction held 6 bases outside the gene matches. CDR3 in amino acids: CASRLDRANYGYTF. DNA of the CDR3: TGTGCCAGCAGACTCGACAGGGCGAACTATGGCTACACCTTC. Together with reference TRBV7-9 and TRBJ1-2, the CDR3 gives the full variable domain: DTGVSQNPRHKITKRGQNVTFRCDPISEHNRLYWYRQTLGQGPEFLTYFQNEAQLEKSRLLSDRFSAERPKGSFSTLEIQRTEQGDSAMYLCASRLDRANYGYTFGSGTRLTVV.

This chain links TRBV3-1 (or the pseudogene TRBV3-2) with TRBJ2-1; no clear D gene. Germline CDR1 is LGHDT and CDR2 is YNNKEL (reference sequence). Trimming pared 1 base from V and 8 bases from J, leaving 6 bases between. The CDR3 totals 12 residues. The CDR3 spells CASSQVRDEQFF. In DNA, the CDR3 is TGTGCCAGCAGCCAAGTACGCGATGAGCAGTTCTTC.